Listed below are T cell receptor beta chains from one sample, sequenced in a study of blood T cell repertoires in COVID-19. Some clones are missing from TCRdb's copy, which holds only in-frame ones; the method was immunoSEQ multiplex PCR. The sample gives around 250,000 clones, roughly 86% of which show up once; approximately 6.8% is in the top ten. Sequencing was carried out using peripheral blood. The source of these receptors is a woman in her seventies with active or convalescent COVID-19. CDR3s include the opening cysteine and the closing phenylalanine or tryptophan. A D gene is named only where the DNA matches it firmly. Clone size is given for some rows only: seen once, a few or many times, or a class if the clone is expanded.

j_gene | d_gene | abundance | v_gene | CDR3nt | CDR3aa
TRBJ2-1 | TRBD1 | . | TRBV24-1 | TGTGCCACCAGTGATGACAGGGTTGAAAATAGGGATGAGCAGTTCTTC | CATSDDRVENRDEQFF
TRBJ2-7 | . | . | TRBV6-5 | TGTGCCAGCGCGATCTACGAGCAGTACTTC | CASAIYEQYF
TRBJ1-1 | TRBD1 | . | TRBV10-2 | TGCGCCAGCAGTGACCCTTCCCAGACAGGGAGGAACACTGAAGCTTTCTTT | CASSDPSQTGRNTEAFF
TRBJ1-2 | . | once | TRBV4-1 | TGCGCCAGCACCTCGGAGGGGGGGAATCACTATGGCTACACCTTC | CASTSEGGNHYGYTF
TRBJ2-3 | . | . | TRBV19 | TGTGCCAGTAGTATGCGGGTCGGGCGGACAGATACGCAGTATTTT | CASSMRVGRTDTQYF
TRBJ2-7 | TRBD2 | . | TRBV6-5 | TGTGCCAGCAGAACGGGGGGGAGGGAGCAGTACTTC | CASRTGGREQYF
TRBJ1-1 | . | . | TRBV6-5 | TGTGCCAGCAGGACACTGAACACTGAAGCTTTCTTT | CASRTLNTEAFF
TRBJ2-5 | TRBD1 | once | TRBV6-2/TRBV6-3 | TGTGCCAGCAGTCTGGGACAGGGAAGGTTCCAAGAGACCCAGTACTTC | CASSLGQGRFQETQYF
TRBJ1-4 | . | . | TRBV12-3/TRBV12-4 | TGTGCCAGCAGGCGACAGTCTAATGAAAAACTGTTTTTT | CASRRQSNEKLFF
TRBJ1-5 | TRBD1 | . | TRBV6-6 | TGTGCCAGCACCACCGTGACAGGGGGCGGCCGAGGGCCCCAGCATTTT | CASTTVTGGGRGPQHF
TRBJ2-3 | . | once | TRBV12-3/TRBV12-4 | TGTGCCAGCAGTTTATTCTCAGATACGCAGTATTTT | CASSLFSDTQYF
TRBJ2-7 | TRBD2 | . | TRBV7-2 | TGTGCCAGCAGCTTAGGGACTAGCCTTGAAGAGCAGTACTTC | CASSLGTSLEEQYF
TRBJ1-6 | . | . | TRBV7-9 | TGTGCCAGCAGCTTAGAGGGGAATGAGAATTCACCCCTCCACTTT | CASSLEGNENSPLHF
TRBJ1-4 | . | . | TRBV27 | TGTGCCAGCAGTCTTACGCGGGACCCCCGGCGAAATGAAAAACTGTTTTTT | CASSLTRDPRRNEKLFF
TRBJ1-2 | . | . | TRBV7-2 | TGTGCCAGCAGCCCCTCCAGTCTAGGCTATGGCTACACCTTC | CASSPSSLGYGYTF
TRBJ1-5 | . | few | TRBV19 | TGTGCCAGTAGTATAGGAAGGACAGCCAATCAGCCCCAGCATTTT | CASSIGRTANQPQHF
TRBJ2-7 | TRBD2 | . | TRBV7-6 | TGTGCCAGCAGCATAACTAGCGAGACCTCCTACGAGCAGTACTTC | CASSITSETSYEQYF
TRBJ1-4 | . | . | TRBV7-2 | TGTGCCAGCAACCCAGGTAGAACTAATGAAAAACTGTTTTTT | CASNPGRTNEKLFF
TRBJ2-7 | . | . | TRBV6-5 | TGTGCCAGCAGTTATCCCACCGCCTCGGCCTACGAGCAGTACTTC | CASSYPTASAYEQYF
TRBJ2-3 | . | . | TRBV5-1 | TGCGCCAGCAGCTTGGGGACCAGGGCCTCTAGCACAGATACGCAGTATTTT | CASSLGTRASSTDTQYF
TRBJ2-3 | . | once | TRBV11-2 | TGTGCCAGCAGCTCTTGGGGGGGCAGCACAGATACGCAGTATTTT | CASSSWGGSTDTQYF
TRBJ2-1 | TRBD1 | . | TRBV6-5 | TGTGCCTGCAGACAGGGCAAACATGAGCAGTTCTTC | CACRQGKHEQFF
TRBJ1-1 | . | . | TRBV7-2 | TGTGCCAGCAGCTCGTACAGAAGCACTGAAGCTTTCTTT | CASSSYRSTEAFF
TRBJ1-2 | . | . | TRBV11-2 | TGTGCCAGCACCCTGGCGGGGATCGAGGAAGGCTACACCTTC | CASTLAGIEEGYTF
TRBJ1-3 | . | few | TRBV29-1 | TGCAGCGCTCGTTCTGGAAACACCATATATTTT | CSARSGNTIYF
TRBJ1-1 | . | . | TRBV21-1 | TGTGCCAGCAGCTTGAACAGCCCTGAAGCTTTCTTT | CASSLNSPEAFF
TRBJ2-5 | TRBD1 | . | TRBV7-9 | TGTGCCAGCAGTTACCGCTTTGGGACAGAAGAGACCCAGTACTTC | CASSYRFGTEETQYF
TRBJ1-2 | . | . | TRBV12-3/TRBV12-4 | TGTGCCAGCAGTTTCGAGGTTTTCCATGGCTACACCTTC | CASSFEVFHGYTF
TRBJ1-3 | . | . | TRBV6-2/TRBV6-3 | TGTGCCAGCAGTTACGGGAGCTCTGGAAACACCATATATTTT | CASSYGSSGNTIYF
TRBJ1-2 | TRBD1 | . | TRBV3-1/TRBV3-2 | TGTGCCAGCAGCCAGATGACAGGGGGTGGCTACACCTTC | CASSQMTGGGYTF
TRBJ1-1 | . | . | TRBV10-2 | TGCGCCAGCAGTCAGGGAGGGACTGAAGCTTTCTTT | CASSQGGTEAFF
TRBJ1-1 | TRBD1 | . | TRBV4-3 | TGCGCCAGCAGCCAAACAGGGGGTATCACTGAAGCTTTCTTT | CASSQTGGITEAFF
TRBJ1-1 | . | few | TRBV10-1 | TGCGCCAGCAGTGACCAGGCTTTGAACACTGAAGCTTTCTTT | CASSDQALNTEAFF
TRBJ1-2 | . | . | TRBV4-3 | TGCGCCAGCAGCCGCCGGGATCGCCCCACCAACTATGGCTACACCTTC | CASSRRDRPTNYGYTF
TRBJ1-1 | TRBD1 | . | TRBV7-9 | TGTGCCAGCAGCTTAGACAGGGGAGCTTTCTTT | CASSLDRGAFF
TRBJ2-1 | TRBD2 | . | TRBV7-3 | TGTGCCAGCAGCCCCACACTAAGCGGGGGGGCCCGTGAGCAGTTCTTC | CASSPTLSGGAREQFF
TRBJ2-2 | . | . | TRBV12-3/TRBV12-4 | TGTGCCAGCAGCCTTATGAACACCGGGGAGCTGTTTTTT | CASSLMNTGELFF
TRBJ2-7 | TRBD1 | . | TRBV4-1 | TGCGCCAGCAGCCAGCCGGGACAGGGCACCTACGAGCAGTACTTC | CASSQPGQGTYEQYF
TRBJ1-3 | TRBD1 | . | TRBV18 | TGTGCCAGCTCACCCTTAGGGGGCAACTCTGGAAACACCATATATTTT | CASSPLGGNSGNTIYF
TRBJ2-3 | . | . | TRBV6-5 | TGTGCCAGCTCTAGTCCCACAGATACGCAGTATTTT | CASSSPTDTQYF
TRBJ2-2 | . | . | TRBV7-6 | TGTGCCAGCAGCCCCCGAGGACAAGCGAACACCGGGGAGCTGTTTTTT | CASSPRGQANTGELFF
TRBJ2-3 | . | . | TRBV6-8 | TGTGCCAGCAGTTACTCTTCCCCGCGAGGGGATACGCAGTATTTT | CASSYSSPRGDTQYF
TRBJ2-1 | . | . | TRBV4-3 | TGCGCCAGCAGTGAAACAGGGATGGAGCAGTTCTTC | CASSETGMEQFF
TRBJ2-5 | TRBD1 | once | TRBV12-3/TRBV12-4 | TGTGCCAGCAGTGCCCAGGGGGCTGGGACCCAGTACTTC | CASSAQGAGTQYF